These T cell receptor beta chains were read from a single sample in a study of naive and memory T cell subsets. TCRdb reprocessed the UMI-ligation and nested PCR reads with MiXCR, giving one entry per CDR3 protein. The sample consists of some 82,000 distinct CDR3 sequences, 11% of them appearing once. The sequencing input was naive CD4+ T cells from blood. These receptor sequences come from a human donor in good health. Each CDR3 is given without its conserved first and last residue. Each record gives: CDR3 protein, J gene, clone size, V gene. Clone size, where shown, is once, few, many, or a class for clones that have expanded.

SVRGPGQNLYGYT,TRBJ1-2,few,TRBV29-1
ASSPGGKPYEQY,TRBJ2-7,NA,TRBV12-3/TRBV12-4
SAIRQEETQY,TRBJ2-5,many,TRBV20-1
ATGSGNTIY,TRBJ1-3,NA,TRBV25-1
SAKTDALSTDTQY,TRBJ2-3,many,TRBV29-1
ASSPDASYEQY,TRBJ2-7,many,TRBV18
ASSHPAVAYEQY,TRBJ2-7,few,TRBV4-2
ASSARRGDTEAF,TRBJ1-1,few,TRBV6-4
ASSPPSPGELF,TRBJ2-2,NA,TRBV6-2/TRBV6-3
ASSVVGDGNTIY,TRBJ1-3,NA,TRBV9
SAGTSGSADTQY,TRBJ2-3,many,TRBV20-1
SARTTQGGYEQF,TRBJ2-1,few,TRBV20-1
ASSLVVVETQY,TRBJ2-5,NA,TRBV12-3/TRBV12-4
AISALTGELF,TRBJ2-2,few,TRBV10-3
ASSPNSQQETQY,TRBJ2-5,few,TRBV18
ATSRRAQETQY,TRBJ2-5,few,TRBV15
ASSAGPSYLYEQY,TRBJ2-7,few,TRBV9
ASSLDTGKGNTIY,TRBJ1-3,few,TRBV5-1
SARDAGGPNEQF,TRBJ2-1,few,TRBV20-1
ATSGNLLRGLDTDTQY,TRBJ2-3,NA,TRBV24-1
ASSFGFRRPLH,TRBJ1-6,many,TRBV12-3/TRBV12-4
ASSLEGGTEAF,TRBJ1-1,many,TRBV7-9
ASSSRASTGTSFWNEQF,TRBJ2-1,many,TRBV7-9
SAFYTDTQY,TRBJ2-3,few,TRBV29-1
ASSKVRATTDTQY,TRBJ2-3,many,TRBV21-1
ASSQGGQANTEAF,TRBJ1-1,few,TRBV3-1
SASPGLGGETQY,TRBJ2-5,NA,TRBV20-1
ASSLAPNSPLH,TRBJ1-6,NA,TRBV5-1
ASSLRDRGLYY,TRBJ2-7,many,TRBV27
ATRDRNNEKLF,TRBJ1-4,few,TRBV12-3/TRBV12-4
SASVGPGELF,TRBJ2-2,NA,TRBV20-1
ASSIKTPSNTEAF,TRBJ1-1,NA,TRBV12-3/TRBV12-4
ASSSGWDLLANYGYT,TRBJ1-2,NA,TRBV5-1